This T cell receptor (beta chain) was recorded in a study of CD4+ T cells in melanoma. Study findings and constraints: Reportedly, melanoma neoantigen-specific CD4+ T cells showed varied differentiation states. CD8+ T cell, macrophage and B cell function reportedly correlated with neoantigen-specific CD4+ T cells.

This clone was picked up a small number of times. Its antigen is not identified. The data were produced by immunoSEQ multiplex PCR, yet TCRdb's version contains in-frame clones alone and is incomplete. This repertoire shows about 54,000 clones, 60% to 80% found once; its top ten account for approximately 5%. V gave up 5 bases and J gave up 4 bases, with 12 bases separating them. Germline V gives CDR1 SEHNR, CDR2 FQNEAQ (reference sequence). The CDR3 is 14 residues long. The sample comprised tumor tissue. This chain links TRBV7-9 with TRBJ2-1; D uncertain. This clonotype originated in a human donor with melanoma. CDR3 loop: CASSPQGLYNEQFF. CDR3 sequence (DNA): TGTGCCAGCAGCCCGCAAGGGCTGTACAATGAGCAGTTCTTC.